The entry below gives a single TCR beta chain sequence along with its context. Its antigen is undetermined. The PCR employed 60 Vbeta primers together with 13 Jbeta primers. The assay was immunoSEQ multiplex PCR, and TCRdb's table has in-frame clones only and misses some. The data hold around 130,000 clones, with approximately 80% observed a single time. V lost 4 bases and J lost 7, with 11 bases in between. Per the germline V gene, CDR1 is SGDLS and CDR2 is YYNGEE. The CDR3 consists of 13 residues. This sample was taken from a study of cytomegalovirus exposure and HLA in healthy donors. Findings and limits, study-wide: Usually a TCR sequence was rare, but some public TCRs were found in many donors. CMV antigen specificity of three CMV-associated chains was confirmed in vitro.

The source of this sequence is a middle-aged woman in good health and CMV-seronegative. The material sequenced was PBMCs. The rearrangement uses TRBV9 and TRBJ2-2; D might be TRBD2 (6 bases). The CDR3 reads CASSSAGIGELFF. The CDR3 DNA reads as TGTGCCAGCAGCTCAGCGGGTATCGGGGAGCTGTTTTTT.